This paragraph covers one TCR beta chain sequence. What it recognizes is unknown. These data are taken from a study of cytomegalovirus exposure and HLA in healthy donors. Overall study results and limits: The authors considered a cluster of highly shared sequence variants likely to be a sequencing artifact.

Between the trimmed V and J ends, which lost 4 bases and 4 bases, there was a span of 22 bases. CDR1 and CDR2 from the germline V gene are ENHRY and SYGVKD. The CDR3 has 17 residues. With 60 Vbeta and 13 Jbeta primers, the PCR was carried out. Sequenced by immunoSEQ multiplex PCR; TCRdb stores in-frame clones only, minus some. The table shows 210,000 or so clones, with about four fifths occurring only once. This rearrangement joins TRBV10-3 to TRBJ1-1; weak D call: TRBD1 (5 bases). The sequence was obtained from a woman in her fifties or sixties in good health and CMV-seropositive. The sequencing input was PBMCs. CDR3 nucleotide sequence: TGTGCCATCAGTGCCGGTGTTGGCAGGTCGGGGGGCACTGAAGCTTTCTTT. Translated: CAISAGVGRSGGTEAFF.